This TCR beta chain was identified during a study of identifying expanded T cells in peripheral blood. General study points: Technical replicates showed roughly 1.2 changed clones; approximately 2 weeks roughly 18; four weeks 19. Two-week clone count variance significantly increased as total template count grew.

This clone was observed a handful of times. The antigen is undetermined. The CDR3 contains 14 residues. CDR1 is MGHRA, CDR2 YSYEKL, per germline. Trimming removed 4 bases at V and 4 bases at J, with 11 bases between. TCRdb keeps only in-frame clones here, not all; method: immunoSEQ multiplex PCR. The data show around 81,000 clones, about 88% seen once. This TCR was sampled from a person aged 18 to 69 in good health. Sequenced material: blood. The chain couples TRBV4-1 to TRBJ1-5; D ambiguous. The CDR3 DNA reads TGCGCCAGCAGCCCTGGCGCGGCGAATCAGCCCCAGCATTTT. Protein: CASSPGAANQPQHF.